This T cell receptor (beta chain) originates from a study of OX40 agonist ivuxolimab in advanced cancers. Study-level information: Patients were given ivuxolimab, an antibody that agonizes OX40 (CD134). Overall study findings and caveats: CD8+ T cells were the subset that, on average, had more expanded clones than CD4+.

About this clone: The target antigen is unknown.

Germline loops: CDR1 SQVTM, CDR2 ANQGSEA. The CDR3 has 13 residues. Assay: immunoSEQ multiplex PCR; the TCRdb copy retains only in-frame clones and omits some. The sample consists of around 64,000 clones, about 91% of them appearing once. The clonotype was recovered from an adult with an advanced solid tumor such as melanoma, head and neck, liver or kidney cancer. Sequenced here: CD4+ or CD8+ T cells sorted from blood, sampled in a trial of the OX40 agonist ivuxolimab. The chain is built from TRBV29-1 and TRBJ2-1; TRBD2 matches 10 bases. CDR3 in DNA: TGCAGTAAGAGGGCTAGCGGGAGTTATGAGCAGTTCTTC. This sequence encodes CSKRASGSYEQFF.